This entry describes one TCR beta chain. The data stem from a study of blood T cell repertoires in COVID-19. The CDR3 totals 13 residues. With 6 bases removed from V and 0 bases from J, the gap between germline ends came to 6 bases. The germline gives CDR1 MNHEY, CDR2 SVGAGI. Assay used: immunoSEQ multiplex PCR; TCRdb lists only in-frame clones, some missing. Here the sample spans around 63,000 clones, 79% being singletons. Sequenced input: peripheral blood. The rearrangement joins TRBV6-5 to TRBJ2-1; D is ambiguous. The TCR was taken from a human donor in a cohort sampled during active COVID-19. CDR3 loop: CASRSVSYNEQFF. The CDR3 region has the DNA TGTGCCAGCAGGAGTGTCTCCTACAATGAGCAGTTCTTC.